Presented here are 2 T cell receptor beta chains from one specimen sequenced in a study of cytomegalovirus exposure and HLA in healthy donors. With 60 Vbeta and 13 Jbeta primers, the PCR was carried out. Only in-frame clones appear in the TCRdb table, and some are missing; sequencing was by immunoSEQ multiplex PCR. The sample holds fewer than 150,000 clones, roughly three quarters seen once. The sample comprised PBMCs. The receptors here all came from a woman aged 45 to 65 in good health and CMV-seronegative.

The sample holds a few counts of this clone. This sequence joins TRBV6-1 and TRBJ1-1; 7 bases line up with TRBD1. The CDR3 is 13 residues long. The germline CDR1 and CDR2 sequences are MNHNS and SASEGT. Unmatched junction bases numbered 6, after V lost 7 bases and J lost 4 bases. CDR3 DNA sequence: TGTGCCAGCACCCTTGACAGGGCCACTGAAGCTTTCTTT. Translating it yields CASTLDRATEAFF.

The chain uses TRBV27 and TRBJ2-7, with TRBD2 matching 12 bases. The V segment lost 6 bases and the J segment 4 bases; nucleotides outside the gene matches: 7. CDR1 and CDR2 (germline): MNHEY, SMNVEV (reference sequence). The CDR3 runs to 15 residues. The CDR3 bases are TGTGCCAGCAGCATCCTAGCGGGGGGGCGGTACGAGCAGTACTTC. It yields the protein CASSILAGGRYEQYF.